The 20 T cell receptor beta chains reported below all come from one sample, sequenced in a study of cytomegalovirus exposure and HLA in healthy donors. TCRdb keeps only in-frame clones here, not all; method: immunoSEQ multiplex PCR. The sample has 150,000 or so clones, 80% to 90% seen once; the top ten hold 20% to 25%. The sample taken for sequencing was PBMCs. The origin of the receptors is a man aged 18 to 30 in good health and CMV-seropositive.

This chain links TRBV7-7 with TRBJ2-1; TRBD2 matches 10 bases. The V gene end was trimmed by 1 base and the J gene end by 6 bases; junction bases not matched to a gene: 6. Germline-derived CDR1 and CDR2 are SSHAT and FNYEAQ (reference sequence). The CDR3 is made up of 16 amino acids. In DNA, the CDR3 is TGTGCCAGCAGCTTAGAGGGAGCGGGAGGGCCCAATGAGCAGTTCTTC. It translates to CASSLEGAGGPNEQFF.

This clone was observed a single time. Distinct nucleotide sequences in the sample also encode this CDR3. This sequence joins TRBV30 and TRBJ2-7, with 8 positions matching TRBD2. Germline CDR1 reads GTSNPN; CDR2 reads SVGIG (reference sequence). The CDR3 consists of 15 residues. Germline trimming cut 0 bases from V and 5 bases from J; bases unmatched to any gene: 9. Here the CDR3 reads CAWSVGLAGGHEQYF. CDR3 nucleotides: TGTGCCTGGAGTGTAGGTCTGGCGGGAGGACACGAGCAGTACTTC. Full variable domain (remainder filled in from reference TRBV30 and TRBJ2-7): SQTIHQWPATLVQPVGSPLSLECTVEGTSNPNLYWYRQAAGRGLQLLFYSVGIGQISSEVPQNLSASRPQDRQFILSSKKLLLSDSGFYLCAWSVGLAGGHEQYFGPGTRLTVT.

The DNA for the CDR3 is TGTGCCAGCAGTGTCCCCGGACAATTAGCCAAAAACATTCAGTACTTC. It yields the protein CASSVPGQLAKNIQYF. The chain joins TRBV28 to TRBJ2-4; a weak D match, TRBD1 (5 bases). V was cut by 5 bases and J by 0 bases, with 14 bases left in between. This CDR3 is built from 16 residues. Germline V lookup: CDR1 MDHEN, CDR2 SYDVKM.

The rearrangement uses TRBV18 and TRBJ2-7, with 9 bases aligning to TRBD2. Trimming cost V 3 bases and J 2 bases; bases outside gene matches: 5. CDR1 is KGHSH, CDR2 LQKENI, per germline. The CDR3 length is 15 residues. The DNA for the CDR3 is TGTGCCAGCTCACCGAGGGCGGGAGGGCCCTACGAGCAGTACTTC. As protein: CASSPRAGGPYEQYF. Full variable domain (rest looked up from reference TRBV18 and TRBJ2-7): NAGVMQNPRHLVRRRGQEARLRCSPMKGHSHVYWYRQLPEEGLKFMVYLQKENIIDESGMPKERFSAEFPKEGPSILRIQQVVRGDSAAYFCASSPRAGGPYEQYFGPGTRLTVT.

The chain joins TRBV11-2 to TRBJ2-7; 11 bases match TRBD1. The junction had 6 bases not matched to a gene; V was cut back by 5 bases and J by 3 bases. Germline V lookup: CDR1 SGHAT, CDR2 FQNNGV. The CDR3 length is 15 residues. CDR3 region: CASSPRDRGIYEQYF. Written as DNA, the CDR3 is TGTGCCAGCAGCCCCCGGGACAGGGGGATCTACGAGCAGTACTTC.

This chain uses TRBV9 with TRBJ2-3; TRBD1 might be the D (5 bases). Deletions cut 10 bases from V and 6 bases from J, with 21 bases between. The CDR3 has 14 amino acids. Germline-derived CDR1 and CDR2 are SGDLS and YYNGEE. The CDR3 DNA is TGTGCCTCCGAATACATGCCAGGGTCGGATACGCAGTATTTT. Encoded protein: CASEYMPGSDTQYF.

This rearrangement joins TRBV14 to TRBJ2-7; D is unclear. CDR3 length equals 14 residues. Trimming took 6 bases from V and 1 from J, leaving 13 bases between them. From germline, CDR1 is SGHDN and CDR2 FVKESK. CDR3 in amino acids: CASSQMAVSYEQYF. As DNA, the CDR3 is TGTGCCAGCAGTCAAATGGCAGTTTCCTACGAGCAGTACTTC.

The genes are TRBV6-5 and TRBJ2-7, with TRBD1 identical over 8 bases. Germline loops: CDR1 MNHEY, CDR2 SVGAGI. Trimming at V came to 4 bases and at J to 1 base, leaving 9 bases not matched to a gene. This CDR3 has 16 residues. CDR3 in DNA: TGTGCCAGCAGTTCCCGCCCCGGACAGGGATCCTACGAGCAGTACTTC. This encodes CASSSRPGQGSYEQYF.

The genes are TRBV6-5 and TRBJ2-7; no firm D call. The CDR3 totals 16 residues. Germline V gives CDR1 MNHEY, CDR2 SVGAGI. Trimming stripped 0 bases from V and 1 base from J, with 13 bases between. CDR3 sequence reads: CASSYSYSFASYEQYF. CDR3 nucleotides: TGTGCCAGCAGTTACTCGTACAGCTTCGCATCCTACGAGCAGTACTTC.

V gene TRBV29-1 combines with J gene TRBJ2-1; the match to TRBD2 covers 8 bases. Germline trimming cut 3 bases from V and 5 bases from J; bases unmatched to any gene: 9. The CDR3 totals 15 residues. Per the germline V gene, CDR1 is SQVTM and CDR2 is ANQGSEA. CDR3 sequence (DNA): TGCAGCGTTGACGTAAGACTAGCGCAGAACAATGAGCAGTTCTTC. Its translation is CSVDVRLAQNNEQFF.

This clone was observed a handful of times. The J gene is TRBJ2-4, the V gene TRBV6-5; 8 bases agree with TRBD2. Germline-derived CDR1 and CDR2 are MNHEY and SVGAGI. V dropped 9 bases and J dropped 8; count of bases not matched to a gene: 12. This CDR3 region has 14 residues. The CDR3 DNA is TGTGCCAGTTCGGACGGGAGGGACTCTGACATTCAGTACTTC. It specifies CASSDGRDSDIQYF.

The gene calls are TRBV4-3 and TRBJ2-7; no clear D gene. CDR3 length equals 15 residues. Trimming removed 0 bases from V and 1 base from J, with 10 bases in between. The germline V gene encodes CDR1 LGHNA and CDR2 YSLEER. CDR3 amino acids: CASSQDGDSSYEQYF. In DNA, the CDR3 is TGCGCCAGCAGCCAAGATGGAGACTCTTCCTACGAGCAGTACTTC.

CDR3 in amino acids: CASSTGILNTEAFF. The CDR3 region has the DNA TGTGCCAGCAGCACAGGGATCCTGAACACTGAAGCTTTCTTT. This chain connects TRBV6-5 to TRBJ1-1; perhaps TRBD1 as D (6 bases). Between the trimmed V and J ends, which lost 6 bases and 0 bases, there was a span of 11 bases. Germline assignment: CDR1 MNHEY and CDR2 SVGAGI. The CDR3 consists of 14 residues.

The CDR3 sequence is CASSYIGQGNTEAFF. CDR3 DNA: TGTGCCAGCAGTTACATCGGGCAGGGGAACACTGAAGCTTTCTTT. The chain joins TRBV6-5 to TRBJ1-1; possibly TRBD1 for D (5 bases). The CDR3 covers 15 residues. Per germline, CDR1 MNHEY and CDR2 SVGAGI. The V end lost 2 bases, the J end lost 1 base, and 11 bases lay between the germline ends.

The chain recombines TRBV2 with TRBJ2-2; 9 bases match TRBD2. The junction had 4 bases not matched to a gene; V was cut back by 0 bases and J by 5 bases. CDR3 length: 16 residues. In germline, CDR1 is SNHLY, CDR2 FYNNEI. Written as DNA, the CDR3 is TGTGCCAGCAGTGAAGCAGGACTAGCGCTTACCGGGGAGCTGTTTTTT. It yields the protein CASSEAGLALTGELFF. The whole variable domain, filled in from reference TRBV2 and TRBJ2-2, reads EPEVTQTPSHQVTQMGQEVILRCVPISNHLYFYWYRQILGQKVEFLVSFYNNEISEKSEIFDDQFSVERPDGSNFTLKIRSTKLEDSAMYFCASSEAGLALTGELFFGEGSRLTVL.

The rearrangement uses TRBV27 and TRBJ2-7; D perhaps matches TRBD2 (6 bases). The CDR3 has 15 amino acids. Germline V gene lookup returns CDR1 MNHEY and CDR2 SMNVEV (reference sequence). V gave up 4 bases and J gave up 4 bases, with 17 bases separating them. The CDR3 spells CASSSPGEVGYEQYF. Written as DNA, the CDR3 is TGTGCCAGCAGTTCCCCGGGGGAAGTGGGATACGAGCAGTACTTC.

This chain links TRBV6-1 with TRBJ2-7; TRBD2 matches 8 bases. Germline trimming cut 7 bases from V and 4 bases from J; bases unmatched to any gene: 12. The CDR3 runs to 15 residues. CDR1 MNHNS and CDR2 SASEGT come from the germline V gene. The CDR3 coding sequence is TGTGCCAGCACCCACCGGGAGGGGGGAAATTACGAGCAGTACTTC. Translating it yields CASTHREGGNYEQYF.

The chain joins TRBV6-5 to TRBJ2-7; 8 nucleotides line up with TRBD1. CDR3 length: 15 amino acids. Germline V lookup: CDR1 MNHEY, CDR2 SVGAGI. Unmatched junction bases numbered 12, after V lost 6 bases and J lost 5 bases. The CDR3 coding sequence is TGTGCCAGCAGATACCGAACGGGACAGGTGGACGAGCAGTACTTC. It is translated as CASRYRTGQVDEQYF.

The chain links TRBV7-3 to TRBJ2-1; the match to TRBD2 covers 9 bases. CDR1 and CDR2 from the germline V gene are SGHTA and FQGTGA. Germline trimming cut 8 bases from V and 4 bases from J; bases unmatched to any gene: 6. This CDR3 is 14 amino acids long. CDR3 coding DNA: TGTGCCAGCGGGGCGGGAGGGCCGTACAATGAGCAGTTCTTC. This gives the protein CASGAGGPYNEQFF.

The CDR3 DNA sequence: TGTGCCAGCAGTACCGGACTAGGTGTGGCCGGGGAGCTGTTTTTT. This codes for CASSTGLGVAGELFF. V usage is TRBV6-5 and J usage is TRBJ2-2; 7 bases are shared with TRBD2. V shed 5 bases and J 6 bases; nucleotides not matched to a gene: 9. Germline values: CDR1 MNHEY, CDR2 SVGAGI. The CDR3 sequence is 15 residues long.